This record looks at one T cell receptor (beta chain) sequence and its context. Its matching antigen is unknown. The sample is drawn from a study of cytomegalovirus exposure and HLA in healthy donors. About the research overall: Among about 380 genotyped donors, around 77% fell in the Caucasian-associated ancestry cluster. General observations from the study: When analyzed later, a missense DCLRE1C variant was found to be linked to TCR beta V- and J-gene trimming. Presence/absence analyses assumed roughly uniform sequencing depth across donors.

The PCR contained 60 Vbeta and 13 Jbeta primers. Sequencing was performed with immunoSEQ multiplex PCR; in TCRdb, only in-frame clones are kept and a portion is missing. The table lists about 170,000 clones, about 76% of them singletons, with about 5% in the top ten. V shed 4 bases and J shed 3 bases, with 9 bases lying between them. Germline V lookup: CDR1 GTSNPN, CDR2 SVGIG (reference sequence). CDR3 length equals 13 residues. Donors counted as nominally healthy when sampled, yet unrecorded immune exposures were likely. The source is a woman younger than 35 in good health and CMV-seropositive. Specimen: PBMCs. The rearrangement joins TRBV30 to TRBJ2-2; D ambiguous. The CDR3 reads CAWKAEYTGELFF. CDR3 DNA: TGTGCCTGGAAGGCGGAATACACCGGGGAGCTGTTTTTT.